Listed below are T cell receptor beta chains from one sample, sequenced in a study of T cell clones after liver transplantation. Data came from immunoSEQ multiplex PCR; TCRdb stores just in-frame clones and leaves some out. Found here are roughly 55,000 clones, around 84% of them singletons; the top ten hold about 8.5%. The specimen comprised CD4+ T cells from blood, sampled before liver transplant. The source of these receptors is a human donor who received a liver transplant. The CDR3 runs from the conserved cysteine through the conserved F or W. The D gene is left open where the match is weak. Rows may omit the clone size; those that give it use once, few, many or a size class.

J,V,D,size,CDR3,DNA
TRBJ2-5,TRBV7-3,TRBD2,NA,CASSPGASGAQETQYF,TGTGCCAGCAGCCCAGGGGCTAGCGGGGCACAAGAGACCCAGTACTTC
TRBJ2-7,TRBV9,TRBD2,once,CASSVGREGYEQYF,TGTGCCAGCAGCGTAGGACGGGAGGGCTACGAGCAGTACTTC
TRBJ2-3,TRBV4-1,NA,NA,CASSRASADTQYF,TGCGCCAGCAGCCGCGCCTCTGCAGATACGCAGTATTTT
TRBJ2-6,TRBV19,NA,NA,CASSNRAATANVLTF,TGTGCCAGTAGTAACAGGGCAGCTACGGCCAACGTCCTGACTTTC
TRBJ1-5,TRBV7-2,NA,NA,CASSSQGQPQHF,TGTGCCAGCAGCTCCCAAGGTCAGCCCCAGCATTTT
TRBJ2-3,TRBV7-2,NA,NA,CASSWATDTQYF,TGTGCCAGCAGCTGGGCCACAGATACGCAGTATTTT
TRBJ1-5,TRBV6-6,NA,NA,CASSGAGRDWQPQHF,TGTGCCAGCAGTGGCGCGGGGAGGGATTGGCAGCCCCAGCATTTT
TRBJ1-1,TRBV4-2,NA,NA,CASSPRDWDTEAFF,TGTGCCAGCAGCCCCCGGGACTGGGACACTGAAGCTTTCTTT
TRBJ1-2,TRBV27,NA,many,CASGTVKNYGYTF,TGTGCCAGCGGGACGGTCAAGAACTATGGCTACACCTTC
TRBJ1-3,TRBV11-2,NA,NA,CASSLDRASGNTIYF,TGTGCCAGCAGCTTAGACAGAGCCTCTGGAAACACCATATATTTT